The 9 T cell receptor beta chains below were found in one sample sequenced in a study of regulatory T cells in long-lasting Graves disease. Time point specified: newly diagnosed GD, antithyroid drugs for less than 3 months. PBMC RNA served as the TCR library source. Assembly of TCR beta libraries relied on iRepertoire HTBI primers together with Arm-PCR of CDR3 regions. TCRdb processed the multiplex PCR reads anew with MiXCR; each CDR3 protein has one entry. This table holds around 420,000 distinct CDR3 sequences, over 14% found once. This sample was also put to use in a study of T cells in Graves' hyperthyroidism and ophthalmopathy.

The sequencing here drew on peripheral blood mononuclear cells (PBMCs), taken at new diagnosis, from a patient treated with antithyroid drugs. The receptors were sampled from a woman in her thirties or forties with Graves disease.

This clonotype was recorded many times. V is TRBV28 and J is TRBJ1-1; no clear D. Trimming stripped 2 bases from V and 7 bases from J, with 8 bases between. Per germline, CDR1 MDHEN and CDR2 SYDVKM. The CDR3 is 12 residues long. The CDR3 reads CASSLPGIEAFF. The CDR3 DNA follows: TGTGCCAGCAGTTTACCGGGGATTGAAGCTTTCTTT.

This clonotype has at least ten counts. In DNA, the CDR3 is TGTGCCAGCAGTAAGACTAGGGGCTACGAGCAGTACTTC. Protein product: CASSKTRGYEQYF. The chain joins TRBV2 to TRBJ2-7; D might be TRBD2 (6 bases). Looked up from germline, CDR1 is SNHLY and CDR2 is FYNNEI. The CDR3 is made up of 13 amino acids. The V end was cut by 5 bases, the J end by 3 bases, with 11 bases between. Together with reference TRBV2 and TRBJ2-7, the CDR3 gives the full variable domain: EPEVTQTPSHQVTQMGQEVILRCVPISNHLYFYWYRQILGQKVEFLVSFYNNEISEKSEIFDDQFSVERPDGSNFTLKIRSTKLEDSAMYFCASSKTRGYEQYFGPGTRLTVT.

This clonotype turned up a few times. The CDR3 nucleotides read TGTGCCAGCAGCCAAGATTCTAGCGGGAGGGTAAGGGGGCAGTACTTC. Residues: CASSQDSSGRVRGQYF. The chain recombines TRBV11-1 with TRBJ2-7, with TRBD2 identical over 12 bases. CDR3 size: 16 residues. CDR1 is SGHAT, CDR2 FQDESV, per germline (reference sequence). V lost 5 bases to trimming and J lost 9 bases; unmatched junction nucleotides: 14.

For this clonotype: One base away lies a much larger clone, so this may be a sequencing read error. The V and J genes are TRBV7-9 and TRBJ2-3, with 10 positions matching TRBD2. Germline V gene data show CDR1 as SEHNR and CDR2 as FQNEAQ (reference sequence). This CDR3 spans 16 amino acids. The CDR3: CTSSFPSLAGTDTQYF. DNA for the CDR3: TGTACCAGCAGCTTCCCTTCACTAGCGGGAACAGATACGCAGTATTTT.

This clonotype was observed many times. The chain is built from TRBV2 and TRBJ2-2; TRBD1 matches 12 bases. With 7 bases clipped from V and 4 bases from J, the junction kept 10 bases outside the gene matches. CDR1 is SNHLY and CDR2 is FYNNEI in the germline V gene. The CDR3 is 17 residues long. In DNA, the CDR3 is TGTGCCAGCATCATGGGACAGGGGGCAATGAGCACCGGGGAGCTGTTTTTT. Translation gives CASIMGQGAMSTGELFF.

Remarks on this clonotype: Possible read error: a much larger clone is one base away. This rearrangement joins TRBV10-3 to TRBJ2-7, with 8 bases that match TRBD1. Germline loops: CDR1 ENHRY, CDR2 SYGVKD. The CDR3 consists of 15 residues. The V segment lost 11 bases and the J segment 6 bases; nucleotides outside the gene matches: 18. The CDR3, as DNA: TGTGCCTCTTCCCTCGGACAGGGCCGACGCGGCGAGCAGTACTTC. Amino acid sequence: CASSLGQGRRGEQYF.

Remarks on this clonotype: A read error may be the cause here, since a much bigger clone is one base away. This is likely a read error, given that the CDR3 carries no conserved phenylalanine or tryptophan at its end. The chain carries TRBV7-9 and TRBJ1-6; D is unresolved. Germline V gene sequence: CDR1 SEHNR, CDR2 FQNEAQ (reference sequence). Trimming removed 5 bases at V and 5 bases at J, with 13 bases between. CDR3 length: 15 residues. Here the CDR3 reads CASSLLKGDNSPLHS. The CDR3 coding sequence is TGTGCCAGCAGCCTGTTGAAGGGTGATAATTCACCCCTCCACTCT.

This clonotype was seen a few times. A much larger clone differs from this one at a single base, so this may be a read error. Likely a read error: the CDR3 ends without its conserved phenylalanine or tryptophan. The chain joins TRBV12-3 or TRBV12-4 to TRBJ1-1; 9 bases fit TRBD1. The V gene end was trimmed by 6 bases and the J gene end by 5 bases; junction bases not matched to a gene: 10. This CDR3 comprises 15 residues. The CDR3 nucleotides read TGTGCCAGCAGGGGACAGGGCGCCCCAGCGACTGAAGCTTTCCTT. Protein product: CASRGQGAPATEAFL.

This clonotype was counted between two and nine times. The chain employs TRBV9 and TRBJ2-3, with 13 positions matching TRBD2. V was clipped by 3 bases and J by 4 bases; unmatched bases: 5. This CDR3 has 16 residues. In germline, CDR1 is SGDLS, CDR2 YYNGEE. The CDR3 is CASSDGLAGDPDTQYF. CDR3 bases: TGTGCCAGCAGCGACGGACTAGCGGGAGATCCAGATACGCAGTATTTT.